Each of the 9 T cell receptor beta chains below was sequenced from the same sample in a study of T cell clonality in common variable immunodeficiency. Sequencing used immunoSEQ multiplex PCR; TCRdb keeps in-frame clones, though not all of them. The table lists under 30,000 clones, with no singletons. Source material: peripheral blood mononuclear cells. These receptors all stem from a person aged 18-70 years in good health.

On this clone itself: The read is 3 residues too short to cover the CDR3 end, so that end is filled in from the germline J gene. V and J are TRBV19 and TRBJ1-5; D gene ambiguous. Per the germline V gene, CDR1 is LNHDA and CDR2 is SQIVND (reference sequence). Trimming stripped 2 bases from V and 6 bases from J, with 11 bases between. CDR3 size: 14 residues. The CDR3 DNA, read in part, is TGTGCCAGTAGTATATTCGGGGAGTCTCAGCCC. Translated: CASSIFGESQP. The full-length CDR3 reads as CASSIFGESQPQHF.

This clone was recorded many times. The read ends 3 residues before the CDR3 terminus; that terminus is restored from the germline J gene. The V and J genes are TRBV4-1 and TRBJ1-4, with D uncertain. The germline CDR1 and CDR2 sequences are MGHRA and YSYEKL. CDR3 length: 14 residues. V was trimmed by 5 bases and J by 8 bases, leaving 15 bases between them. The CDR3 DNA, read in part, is TGCGCCAGCAGCTCCGCCTTGCCGCGAGAAAAA. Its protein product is CASSSALPREK. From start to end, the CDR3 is CASSSALPREKLFF.

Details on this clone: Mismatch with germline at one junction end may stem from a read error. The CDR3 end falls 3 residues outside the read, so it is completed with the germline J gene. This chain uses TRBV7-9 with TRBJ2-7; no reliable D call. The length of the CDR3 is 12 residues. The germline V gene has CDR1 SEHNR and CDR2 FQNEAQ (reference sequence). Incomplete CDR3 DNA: TGTTCCAGCAGCTTGTTTGGGCCCGAG. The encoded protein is CSSSLFGPE. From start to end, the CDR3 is CSSSLFGPEQYF.

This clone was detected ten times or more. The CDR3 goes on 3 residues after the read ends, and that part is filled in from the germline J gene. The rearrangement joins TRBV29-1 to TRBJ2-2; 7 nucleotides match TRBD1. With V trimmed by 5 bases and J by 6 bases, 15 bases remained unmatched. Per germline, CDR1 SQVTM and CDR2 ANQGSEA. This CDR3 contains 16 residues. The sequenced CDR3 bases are TGCAGCGTTCTGGGGCTTTTGGACAGGACGGCCGGGGAG. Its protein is CSVLGLLDRTAGE. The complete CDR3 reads CSVLGLLDRTAGELFF.

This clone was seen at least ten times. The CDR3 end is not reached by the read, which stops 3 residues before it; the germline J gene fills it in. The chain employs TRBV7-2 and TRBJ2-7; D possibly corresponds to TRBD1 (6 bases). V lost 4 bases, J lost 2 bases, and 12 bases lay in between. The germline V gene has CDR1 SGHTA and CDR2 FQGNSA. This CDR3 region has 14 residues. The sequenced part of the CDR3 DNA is TGTGCCAGCAGCTGGGACACGGAAACCTACGAG. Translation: CASSWDTETYE. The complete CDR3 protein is CASSWDTETYEQYF.

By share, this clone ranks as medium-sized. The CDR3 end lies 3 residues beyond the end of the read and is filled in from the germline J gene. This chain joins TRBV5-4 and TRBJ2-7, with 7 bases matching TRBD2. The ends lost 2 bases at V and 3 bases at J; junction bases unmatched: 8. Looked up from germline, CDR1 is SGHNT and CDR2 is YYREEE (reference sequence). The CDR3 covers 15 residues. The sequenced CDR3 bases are TGTGCCAGCAGCTTTGTCTCCGGGGGGTTCTACGAG. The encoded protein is CASSFVSGGFYE. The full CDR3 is CASSFVSGGFYEQYF.

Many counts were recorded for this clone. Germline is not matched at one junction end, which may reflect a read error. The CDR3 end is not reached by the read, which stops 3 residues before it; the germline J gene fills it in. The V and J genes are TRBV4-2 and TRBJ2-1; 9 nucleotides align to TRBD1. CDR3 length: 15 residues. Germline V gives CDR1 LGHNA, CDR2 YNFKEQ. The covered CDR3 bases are TGCGCCAGCAGCCAAGTGGGACAGGGTCCCTTTGAG. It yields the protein CASSQVGQGPFE. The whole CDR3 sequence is CASSQVGQGPFEQFF.

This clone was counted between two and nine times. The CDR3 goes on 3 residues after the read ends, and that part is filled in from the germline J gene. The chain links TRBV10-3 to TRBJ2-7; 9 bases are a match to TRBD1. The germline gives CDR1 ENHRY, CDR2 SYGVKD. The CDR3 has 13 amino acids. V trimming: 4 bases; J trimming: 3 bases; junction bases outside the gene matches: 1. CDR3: CAISGTGVYEQYF. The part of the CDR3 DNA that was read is TGTGCCATCAGTGGGACAGGGGTCTACGAG.

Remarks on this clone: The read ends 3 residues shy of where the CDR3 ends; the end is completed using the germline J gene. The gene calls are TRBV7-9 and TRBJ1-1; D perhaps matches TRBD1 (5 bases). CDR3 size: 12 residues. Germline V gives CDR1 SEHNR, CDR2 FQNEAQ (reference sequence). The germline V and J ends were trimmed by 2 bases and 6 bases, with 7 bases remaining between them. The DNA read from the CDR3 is TGTGCCAGCAGCTTAACAGGCGCTGAA. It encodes CASSLTGAE. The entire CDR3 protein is CASSLTGAEAFF.